This TCR beta chain emerged from a study of post-analysis software for immune sequencing data. Study observations and caveats: About five TRBV segments appeared more often in patients than in controls, and TRBV5-6, TRBV5-1 and TRBV20-1 were among these. Controls showed significantly higher normalized Chao1 diversity than did multiple sclerosis patients.

Unique molecular identifiers were built into the TCR beta cDNA libraries. One entry per CDR3 protein, called by TCRdb with MiXCR from the PCR reads. The sample lists about half a million distinct CDR3 sequences, approximately 46% occurring once. This clonotype has only a few counts. Its matching antigen is unknown. The V and J ends lost 0 bases and 7 bases, in that order; junction bases with no gene match: 9. Germline CDR1 reads MRHNA; CDR2 reads SNTAGT. The length of the CDR3 is 16 residues. The sequenced sample was blood. The V and J genes are TRBV6-4 and TRBJ2-1; TRBD2 matches at 7 bases. This receptor was taken from a girl between 5 and 17 years old with multiple sclerosis. CDR3 in amino acids: CASSDSGVAGSNEQFF. The CDR3 DNA is TGTGCCAGCAGTGACTCGGGGGTAGCGGGCTCGAATGAGCAGTTCTTC.